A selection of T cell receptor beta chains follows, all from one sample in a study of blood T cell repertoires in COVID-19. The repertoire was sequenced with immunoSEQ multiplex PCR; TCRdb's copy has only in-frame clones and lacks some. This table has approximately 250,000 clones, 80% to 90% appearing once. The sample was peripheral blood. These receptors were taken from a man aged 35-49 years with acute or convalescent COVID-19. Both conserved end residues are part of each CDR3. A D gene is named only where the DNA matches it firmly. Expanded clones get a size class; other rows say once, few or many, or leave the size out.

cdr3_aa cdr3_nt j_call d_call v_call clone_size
CASSPQGAGTGELFF TGTGCCAGCAGCCCACAGGGGGCTGGCACCGGGGAGCTGTTTTTT TRBJ2-2 TRBD1 TRBV11-3 -
CATSSPAADTQYF TGTGCCACCAGCAGCCCGGCGGCAGATACGCAGTATTTT TRBJ2-3 - TRBV15 once
CASSPVTGNYGYTF TGTGCCAGCAGCCCAGTAACAGGGAACTATGGCTACACCTTC TRBJ1-2 - TRBV7-2 -
CASSQGQVHQPQHF TGTGCCAGCAGTCAAGGACAGGTCCATCAGCCCCAGCATTTT TRBJ1-5 TRBD1 TRBV3-1/TRBV3-2 -
CASSLGQTTNSPLHF TGCGCCAGCAGCTTGGGACAGACAACAAATTCACCCCTCCACTTT TRBJ1-6 - TRBV5-1 -
CASSRQGALAGELFF TGTGCCAGTAGTAGACAGGGAGCTTTAGCCGGGGAGCTGTTTTTT TRBJ2-2 TRBD1 TRBV19 -
CATSRRQGARLQETQYF TGTGCCACCAGCAGACGGCAGGGGGCGAGGCTGCAAGAGACCCAGTACTTC TRBJ2-5 TRBD1 TRBV15 few
CATRDFRFSYNEQFF TGTGCCACCAGGGACTTCCGTTTTTCTTACAATGAGCAGTTCTTC TRBJ2-1 - TRBV15 once
CASSSRDRGLGEQFF TGTGCCAGTAGTAGCCGGGACAGGGGTTTGGGAGAGCAGTTCTTC TRBJ2-1 TRBD1 TRBV19 -
CASSLTGISNQPQHF TGTGCCAGCAGTTTGACAGGAATTAGCAATCAGCCCCAGCATTTT TRBJ1-5 - TRBV28 -
CASSQDASRDHTF TGCGCCAGCAGCCAAGACGCCTCCAGGGATCACACCTTC TRBJ1-2 - TRBV4-3 -
CASNVQGLNEQFF TGTGCCAGCAATGTGCAGGGCTTGAATGAGCAGTTCTTC TRBJ2-1 - TRBV2 few
CASSIGTAYNQPQHF TGTGCCAGTAGTATAGGGACAGCATATAATCAACCCCAGCATTTT TRBJ1-5 - TRBV19 once
CASSPLTGDGWKNTEAFF TGTGCCAGCAGCCCTCTAACAGGGGATGGCTGGAAGAACACTGAAGCTTTCTTT TRBJ1-1 TRBD1 TRBV3-1/TRBV3-2 -
CASSLGPAGGTNEQYF TGCGCCAGCAGCTTGGGCCCCGCGGGGGGGACGAACGAGCAGTACTTC TRBJ2-7 TRBD2 TRBV5-1 -
CASTRYRTYYQPQHF TGTGCCAGCACCAGATACCGGACTTATTATCAGCCCCAGCATTTT TRBJ1-5 - TRBV5-6 many
CASRPGRTSYGYTF TGTGCCAGCCGCCCCGGGAGAACCTCCTATGGCTACACCTTC TRBJ1-2 - TRBV27 -
CASSLAGQGGEAFF TGTGCCAGCAGCTTAGCGGGGCAGGGCGGTGAAGCTTTCTTT TRBJ1-1 - TRBV7-9 once
CASSLGLRSYGYTF TGTGCCAGCAGCTTGGGACTCCGATCCTATGGCTACACCTTC TRBJ1-2 - TRBV5-4 -
CASSPYKNTEAFF TGTGCCAGCAGCCCGTATAAGAACACTGAAGCTTTCTTT TRBJ1-1 - TRBV9 -
CASSLTGYNSPLHF TGTGCCAGCAGCTTGACAGGCTATAATTCACCCCTCCACTTT TRBJ1-6 - TRBV5-8 -
CASSRVDITGELFF TGCGCCAGCAGCCGGGTTGATATCACCGGGGAGCTGTTTTTT TRBJ2-2 - TRBV5-1 -
CAISEPSGGAWSETQYF TGTGCCATCAGTGAGCCTAGCGGGGGGGCCTGGTCAGAGACCCAGTACTTC TRBJ2-5 TRBD2 TRBV10-3 -
CASSIRTGIDDGYTF TGTGCCAGTAGTATACGGACAGGGATAGACGATGGCTACACCTTC TRBJ1-2 TRBD1 TRBV19 -
CASSLRGQSLNEQFF TGTGCCAGCAGCTTGAGGGGACAGTCCCTCAATGAGCAGTTCTTC TRBJ2-1 TRBD1 TRBV7-3 -
CASRPGTGSYNEQFF TGTGCCAGCAGACCCGGGACAGGGTCCTACAATGAGCAGTTCTTC TRBJ2-1 TRBD1 TRBV2 -
CASSLRAEAFF TGTGCCAGCTCACTCAGGGCTGAAGCTTTCTTT TRBJ1-1 - TRBV18 once
CASSVGGTSSNEQFF TGTGCCAGCAGCGTAGGAGGGACTAGCAGCAATGAGCAGTTCTTC TRBJ2-1 TRBD2 TRBV9 -
CASSSLAVSTDTQYF TGTGCCAGCAGCTCCCTAGCTGTCAGCACAGATACGCAGTATTTT TRBJ2-3 - TRBV13 -
CATSDPGTGGAYNEQFF TGTGCCACCAGTGACCCTGGGACAGGGGGCGCCTACAATGAGCAGTTCTTC TRBJ2-1 TRBD1 TRBV24-1 -
CASSPTGDEQFF TGTGCCAGCAGCCCGACAGGAGATGAGCAGTTCTTC TRBJ2-1 - TRBV5-8 -
CASSELSREPQETQYF TGTGCCAGCAGTGAATTGAGCAGGGAACCCCAAGAGACCCAGTACTTC TRBJ2-5 - TRBV25-1 -
CASSGGATQPQHF TGTGCCAGCAGTGGCGGGGCGACTCAGCCCCAGCATTTT TRBJ1-5 - TRBV6-4 once
CASSPRAGYFGYTF TGTGCCAGCAGCCCCCGGGCGGGTTACTTTGGCTACACCTTC TRBJ1-2 - TRBV7-8 -
CASSQGTGKTQYF TGTGCCAGCAGCCAAGGGACAGGGAAGACCCAGTACTTC TRBJ2-5 TRBD1 TRBV5-6 -
CASSPGNSPYGYTF TGTGCCAGCAGCCCGGGGAACAGTCCCTATGGCTACACCTTC TRBJ1-2 - TRBV11-2 -
CASSLEENTEAFF TGTGCCAGCAGCCTTGAGGAGAACACTGAAGCTTTCTTT TRBJ1-1 - TRBV7-3 -
CASSGTGRSSYEQYF TGTGCCAGCAGTGGGACAGGGAGGAGCTCCTACGAGCAGTACTTC TRBJ2-7 TRBD1 TRBV28 -
CASSSGTVREKLFF TGTGCCAGCAGCTCCGGGACAGTAAGAGAAAAACTGTTTTTT TRBJ1-4 TRBD1 TRBV28 -
CASSRSSGNTIYF TGTGCCAGCAGTCGGAGCTCTGGAAACACCATATATTTT TRBJ1-3 - TRBV6-5 -
CAWSDRETQYF TGTGCCTGGAGTGATCGGGAGACCCAGTACTTC TRBJ2-5 - TRBV30 -
CASSVVTDTGELFF TGTGCCAGCAGCGTAGTGACAGACACCGGGGAGCTGTTTTTT TRBJ2-2 - TRBV9 once
CASSVGTGGWVEQYF TGTGCCAGCAGCGTCGGGACAGGGGGCTGGGTCGAGCAGTACTTC TRBJ2-7 TRBD1 TRBV9 -
CASSPGTDYGYTF TGTGCCAGCAGTCCTGGGACTGACTATGGCTACACCTTC TRBJ1-2 - TRBV28 few